This T cell receptor (beta chain) was sequenced during a study of cytotoxic CD8 clonotypes in ibrutinib-treated CLL. On this clone itself: Its matching antigen is unknown.

Study-wide points: Public clonotypes, found uncommonly, either contracted or stayed stable on treatment. Baseline clonality, higher than in age-matched healthy donors, tracked circulating CD8+ T-cell counts. Clonality climbed at ibrutinib response, then dropped toward baseline at progression.

Data came from immunoSEQ multiplex PCR; TCRdb stores just in-frame clones and leaves some out. This table holds 15,000 to 20,000 clones, 65% to 70% found once. Germline loops: CDR1 MNHEY, CDR2 SMNVEV (reference sequence). Trimming cost V 6 bases and J 8 bases, with 22 bases left between them. The CDR3 contains 16 residues. This clonotype was obtained from a human donor with chronic lymphocytic leukemia. The rearrangement uses TRBV27 and TRBJ1-4; D is perhaps TRBD1 (6 bases). The sequencing used PBMCs, collected before ibrutinib treatment. CDR3 DNA: TGTGCCAGCAGCCCCCTAATTAAGGGGGTTTGGGAAAAACTGTTTTTT. This encodes CASSPLIKGVWEKLFF.